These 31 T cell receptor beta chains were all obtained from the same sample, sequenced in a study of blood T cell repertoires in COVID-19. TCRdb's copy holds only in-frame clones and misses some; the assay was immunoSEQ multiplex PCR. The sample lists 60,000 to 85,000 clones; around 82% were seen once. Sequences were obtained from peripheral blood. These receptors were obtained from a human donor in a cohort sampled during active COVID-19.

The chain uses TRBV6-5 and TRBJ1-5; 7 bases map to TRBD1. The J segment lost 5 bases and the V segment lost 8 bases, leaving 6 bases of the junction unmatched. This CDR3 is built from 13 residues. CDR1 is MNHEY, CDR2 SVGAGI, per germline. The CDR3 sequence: CASGSDRDQPQHF. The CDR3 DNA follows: TGTGCCAGCGGGTCAGACAGGGATCAGCCCCAGCATTTT.

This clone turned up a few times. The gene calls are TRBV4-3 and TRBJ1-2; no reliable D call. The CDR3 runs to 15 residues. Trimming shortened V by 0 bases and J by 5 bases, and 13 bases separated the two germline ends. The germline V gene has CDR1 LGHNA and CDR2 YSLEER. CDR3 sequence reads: CASSQDNIDTYGYTF. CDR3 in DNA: TGCGCCAGCAGCCAAGATAATATAGATACTTATGGCTACACCTTC.

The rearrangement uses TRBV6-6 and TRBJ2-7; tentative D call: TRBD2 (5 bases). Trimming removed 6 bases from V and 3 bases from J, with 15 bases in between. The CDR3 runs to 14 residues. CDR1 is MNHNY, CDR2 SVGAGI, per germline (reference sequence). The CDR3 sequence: CASSPQSADYEQYF. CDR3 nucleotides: TGTGCCAGCAGCCCCCAGTCAGCGGACTACGAGCAGTACTTC.

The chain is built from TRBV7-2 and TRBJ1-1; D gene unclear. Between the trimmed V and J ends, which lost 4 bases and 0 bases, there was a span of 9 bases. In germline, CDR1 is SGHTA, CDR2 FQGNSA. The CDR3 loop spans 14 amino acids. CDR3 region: CASSWRAVNTEAFF. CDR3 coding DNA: TGTGCCAGCAGCTGGCGGGCAGTGAACACTGAAGCTTTCTTT.

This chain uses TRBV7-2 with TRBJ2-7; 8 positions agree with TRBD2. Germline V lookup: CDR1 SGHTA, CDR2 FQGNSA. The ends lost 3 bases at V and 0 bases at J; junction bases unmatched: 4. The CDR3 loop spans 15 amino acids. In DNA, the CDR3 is TGTGCCAGCAGCTTCGCGGGGGGACCCTCCTACGAGCAGTACTTC. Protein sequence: CASSFAGGPSYEQYF.

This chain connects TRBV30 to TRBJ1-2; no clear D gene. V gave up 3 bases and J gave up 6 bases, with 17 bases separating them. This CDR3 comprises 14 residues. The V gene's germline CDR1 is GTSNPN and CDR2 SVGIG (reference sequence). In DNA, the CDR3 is TGTGCCTGGAGGAGACCGTTAGGAGAGAATGGCTACACCTTC. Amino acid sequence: CAWRRPLGENGYTF.

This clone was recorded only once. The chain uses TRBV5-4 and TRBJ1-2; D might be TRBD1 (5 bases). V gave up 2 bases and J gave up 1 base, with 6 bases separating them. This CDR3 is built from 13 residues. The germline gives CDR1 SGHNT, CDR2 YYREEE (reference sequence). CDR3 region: CASSFDSNYGYTF. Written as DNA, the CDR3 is TGTGCCAGCAGCTTCGACAGTAACTATGGCTACACCTTC.

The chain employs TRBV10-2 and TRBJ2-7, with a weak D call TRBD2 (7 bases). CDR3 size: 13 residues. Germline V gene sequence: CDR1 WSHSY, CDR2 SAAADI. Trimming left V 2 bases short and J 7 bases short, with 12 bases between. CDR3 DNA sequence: TGCGCCAGCAGTGAGGGGGGGGCAGGGGAGCAGTACTTC. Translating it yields CASSEGGAGEQYF.

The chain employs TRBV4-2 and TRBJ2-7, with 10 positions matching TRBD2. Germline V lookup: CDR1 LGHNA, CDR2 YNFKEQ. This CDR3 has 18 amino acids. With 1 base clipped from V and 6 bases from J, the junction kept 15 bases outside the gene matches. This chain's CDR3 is CASSQVSGRALDIGEQYF. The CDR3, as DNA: TGTGCCAGCAGCCAAGTGAGCGGGAGGGCCCTCGATATTGGCGAGCAGTACTTC.

The CDR3 is CASSSNRDRGSPLHF. CDR3 DNA sequence: TGTGCCAGCAGCTCGAACCGGGACAGGGGATCACCCCTCCACTTT. The V gene is TRBV7-6, the J gene TRBJ1-6; TRBD1 agrees at 10 bases. Looked up from germline, CDR1 is SGHVS and CDR2 is FNYEAQ. The CDR3 is made up of 15 amino acids. J was trimmed by 10 bases and V by 4 bases; bases with no gene match: 7. Supplemented by reference TRBV7-6 and TRBJ1-6, the full variable domain reads GAGVSQSPRYKVTKRGQDVALRCDPISGHVSLYWYRQALGQGPEFLTYFNYEAQQDKSGLPNDRFSAERPEGSISTLTIQRTEQRDSAMYRCASSSNRDRGSPLHFGNGTRLTVT.

The CDR3 sequence is CASHTPSSGTEQFF. The CDR3 bases are TGTGCCAGCCATACACCTTCTAGCGGGACTGAGCAGTTCTTC. The chain links TRBV28 to TRBJ2-1; 9 nucleotides line up with TRBD2. J was trimmed by 9 bases and V by 8 bases; bases with no gene match: 11. CDR1 and CDR2 from the germline V gene are MDHEN and SYDVKM. The CDR3 covers 14 residues.

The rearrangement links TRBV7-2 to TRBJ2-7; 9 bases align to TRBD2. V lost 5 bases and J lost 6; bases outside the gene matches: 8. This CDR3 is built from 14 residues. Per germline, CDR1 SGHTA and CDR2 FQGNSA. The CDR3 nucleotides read TGTGCCAGCAGCCCGGGACTAGCTTTATCCGAGCAGTACTTC. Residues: CASSPGLALSEQYF. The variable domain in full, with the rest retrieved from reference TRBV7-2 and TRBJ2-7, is GAGVSQSPSNKVTEKGKDVELRCDPISGHTALYWYRQSLGQGLEFLIYFQGNSAPDKSGLPSDRFSAERTGGSVSTLTIQRTQQEDSAVYLCASSPGLALSEQYFGPGTRLTVT.

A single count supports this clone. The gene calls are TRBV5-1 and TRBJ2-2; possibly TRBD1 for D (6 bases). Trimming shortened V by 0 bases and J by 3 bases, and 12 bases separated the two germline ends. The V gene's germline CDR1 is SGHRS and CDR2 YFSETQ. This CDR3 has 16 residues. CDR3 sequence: CASSLVGGMDTGELFF. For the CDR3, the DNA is TGCGCCAGCAGCTTGGTTGGGGGCATGGACACCGGGGAGCTGTTTTTT.

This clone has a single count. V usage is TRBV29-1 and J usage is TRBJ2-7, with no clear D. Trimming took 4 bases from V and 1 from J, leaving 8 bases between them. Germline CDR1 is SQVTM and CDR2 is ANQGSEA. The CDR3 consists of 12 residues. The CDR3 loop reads CSVARGSYEQYF. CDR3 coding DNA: TGCAGCGTTGCCCGCGGATCCTACGAGCAGTACTTC.

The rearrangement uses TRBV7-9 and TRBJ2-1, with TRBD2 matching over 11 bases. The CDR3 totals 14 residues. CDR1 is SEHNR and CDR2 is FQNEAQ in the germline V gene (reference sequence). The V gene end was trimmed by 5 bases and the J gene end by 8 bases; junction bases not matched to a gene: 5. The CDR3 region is CASSLGLAVDEQFF. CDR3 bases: TGTGCCAGCAGCCTGGGACTAGCGGTTGATGAGCAGTTCTTC.

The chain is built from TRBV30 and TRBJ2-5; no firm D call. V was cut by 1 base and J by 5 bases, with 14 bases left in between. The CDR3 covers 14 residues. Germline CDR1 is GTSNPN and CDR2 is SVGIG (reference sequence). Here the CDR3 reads CAWSASRSVETQYF. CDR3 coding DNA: TGTGCCTGGAGTGCCTCCCGGTCGGTGGAGACCCAGTACTTC. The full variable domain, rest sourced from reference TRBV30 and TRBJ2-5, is SQTIHQWPATLVQPVGSPLSLECTVEGTSNPNLYWYRQAAGRGLQLLFYSVGIGQISSEVPQNLSASRPQDRQFILSSKKLLLSDSGFYLCAWSASRSVETQYFGPGTRLLVL.

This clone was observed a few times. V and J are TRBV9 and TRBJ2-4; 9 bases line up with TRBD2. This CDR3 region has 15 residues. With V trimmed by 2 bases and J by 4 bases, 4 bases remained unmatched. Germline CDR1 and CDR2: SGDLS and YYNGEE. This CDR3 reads CASSVTSGWKNIQYF. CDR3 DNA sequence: TGTGCCAGCAGCGTGACTAGCGGATGGAAAAACATTCAGTACTTC.

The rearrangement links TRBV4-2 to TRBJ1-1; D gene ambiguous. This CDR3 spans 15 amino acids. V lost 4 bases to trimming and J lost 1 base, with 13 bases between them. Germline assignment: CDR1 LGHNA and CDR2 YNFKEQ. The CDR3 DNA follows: TGTGCCAGCAGCCGGAAGAGGGCAGAGAACACTGAAGCTTTCTTT. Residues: CASSRKRAENTEAFF.

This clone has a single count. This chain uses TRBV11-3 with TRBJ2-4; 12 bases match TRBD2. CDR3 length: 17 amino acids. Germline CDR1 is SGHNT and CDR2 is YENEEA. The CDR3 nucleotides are TGTGCAGTAGCTGGGACTAGCGGGTGTGTAGCCAAAAACATTCAGTACTTC. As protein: CAVAGTSGCVAKNIQYF.

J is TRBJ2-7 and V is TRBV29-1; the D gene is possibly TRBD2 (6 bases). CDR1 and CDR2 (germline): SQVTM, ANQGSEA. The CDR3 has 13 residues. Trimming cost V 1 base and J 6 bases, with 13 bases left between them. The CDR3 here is CSVEARQGGEQYF. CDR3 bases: TGCAGCGTTGAAGCAAGGCAGGGAGGCGAGCAGTACTTC.

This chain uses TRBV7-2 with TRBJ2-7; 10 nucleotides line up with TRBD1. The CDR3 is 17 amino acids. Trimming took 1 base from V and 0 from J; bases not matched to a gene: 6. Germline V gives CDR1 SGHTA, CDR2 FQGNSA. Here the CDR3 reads CASSLEAGQGRSYEQYF. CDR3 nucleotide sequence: TGTGCCAGCAGCTTAGAAGCGGGACAGGGGCGCTCCTACGAGCAGTACTTC.

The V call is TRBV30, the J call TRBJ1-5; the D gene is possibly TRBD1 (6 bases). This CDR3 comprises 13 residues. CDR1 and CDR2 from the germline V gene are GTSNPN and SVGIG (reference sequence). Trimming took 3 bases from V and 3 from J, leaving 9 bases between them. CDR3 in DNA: TGTGCCTGGAGACAGGGAAACAATCAGCCCCAGCATTTT. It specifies CAWRQGNNQPQHF.

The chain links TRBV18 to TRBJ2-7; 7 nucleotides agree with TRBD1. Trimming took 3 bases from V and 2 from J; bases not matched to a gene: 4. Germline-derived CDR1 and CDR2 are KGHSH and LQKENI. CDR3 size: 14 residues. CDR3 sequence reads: CASSPGTATYEQYF. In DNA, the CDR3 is TGTGCCAGCTCACCTGGGACAGCCACCTACGAGCAGTACTTC.

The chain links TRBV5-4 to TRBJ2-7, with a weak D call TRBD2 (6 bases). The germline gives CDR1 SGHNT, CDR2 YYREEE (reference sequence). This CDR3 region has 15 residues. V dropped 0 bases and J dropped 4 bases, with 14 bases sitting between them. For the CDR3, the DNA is TGTGCCAGCAGCTTGGAGGCCGGGAGTACGTACGAGCAGTACTTC. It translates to CASSLEAGSTYEQYF.

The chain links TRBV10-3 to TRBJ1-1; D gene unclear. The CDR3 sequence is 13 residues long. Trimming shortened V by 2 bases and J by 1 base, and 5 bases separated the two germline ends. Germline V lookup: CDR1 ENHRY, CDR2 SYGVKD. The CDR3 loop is CAISEPQNTEAFF. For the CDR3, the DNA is TGTGCCATCAGTGAGCCACAGAACACTGAAGCTTTCTTT.

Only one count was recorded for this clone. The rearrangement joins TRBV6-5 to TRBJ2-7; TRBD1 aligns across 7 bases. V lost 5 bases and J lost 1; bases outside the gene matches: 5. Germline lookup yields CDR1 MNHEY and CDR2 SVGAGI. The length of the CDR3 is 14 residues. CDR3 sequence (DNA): TGTGCCAGCAGTCCGGGACAGTCGTCCTACGAGCAGTACTTC. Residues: CASSPGQSSYEQYF.

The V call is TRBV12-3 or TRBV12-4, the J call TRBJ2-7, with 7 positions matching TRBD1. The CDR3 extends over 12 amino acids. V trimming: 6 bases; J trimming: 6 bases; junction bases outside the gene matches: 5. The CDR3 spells CASRAQGTEQYF. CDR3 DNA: TGTGCCAGCAGAGCACAGGGGACCGAGCAGTACTTC.

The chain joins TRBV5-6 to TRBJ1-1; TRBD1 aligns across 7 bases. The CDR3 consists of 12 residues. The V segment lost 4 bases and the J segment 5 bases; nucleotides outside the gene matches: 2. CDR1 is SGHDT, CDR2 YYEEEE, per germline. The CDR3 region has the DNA TGTGCCAGCAGCCTGGACAGGACTGAAGCTTTCTTT. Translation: CASSLDRTEAFF.

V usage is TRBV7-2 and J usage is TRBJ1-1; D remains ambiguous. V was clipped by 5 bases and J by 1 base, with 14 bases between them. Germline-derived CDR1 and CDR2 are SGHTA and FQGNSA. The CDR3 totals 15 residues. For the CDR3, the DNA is TGTGCCAGCAGCCCCTCCGGGGTATGGAACACTGAAGCTTTCTTT. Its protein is CASSPSGVWNTEAFF.

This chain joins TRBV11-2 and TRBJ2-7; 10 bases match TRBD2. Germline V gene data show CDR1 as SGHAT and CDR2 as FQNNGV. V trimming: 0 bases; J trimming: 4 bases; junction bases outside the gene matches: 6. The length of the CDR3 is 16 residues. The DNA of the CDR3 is TGTGCCAGCAGCTTAGAAACTAGCGGGAACCCATACGAGCAGTACTTC. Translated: CASSLETSGNPYEQYF.

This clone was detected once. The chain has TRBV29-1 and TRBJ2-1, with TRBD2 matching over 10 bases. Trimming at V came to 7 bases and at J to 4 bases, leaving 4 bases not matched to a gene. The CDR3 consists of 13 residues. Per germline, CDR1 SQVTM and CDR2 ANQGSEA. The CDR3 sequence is CSAGLAEYNEQFF. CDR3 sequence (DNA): TGCAGCGCTGGACTAGCGGAATACAATGAGCAGTTCTTC.